The 14 T cell receptor beta chains given below trace back to one sample, sequenced in a study of cytomegalovirus exposure and HLA in healthy donors. Primers: 60 Vbeta forward and 13 Jbeta reverse. Sequenced by immunoSEQ multiplex PCR; TCRdb stores in-frame clones only, minus some. Its table lists 53,000 or so clones. Material for sequencing was PBMCs. Receptors originate from a man aged 18 to 30 in good health and CMV-seropositive.

This sequence joins TRBV27 and TRBJ2-6; D is perhaps TRBD2 (5 bases). The germline V gene encodes CDR1 MNHEY and CDR2 SMNVEV (reference sequence). V lost 2 bases, J lost 0 bases, and 11 bases lay in between. The length of the CDR3 is 17 residues. CDR3 loop: CASSLIREPSGANVLTF. CDR3 in DNA: TGTGCCAGCAGTTTAATAAGGGAGCCCTCTGGGGCCAACGTCCTGACTTTC. Supplemented by reference TRBV27 and TRBJ2-6, the full variable domain reads EAQVTQNPRYLITVTGKKLTVTCSQNMNHEYMSWYRQDPGLGLRQIYYSMNVEVTDKGDVPEGYKVSRKEKRNFPLILESPSPNQTSLYFCASSLIREPSGANVLTFGAGSRLTVL.

The chain employs TRBV5-8 and TRBJ1-1; unclear D gene. Germline V CDR1 and CDR2: SGHTS, YDEGEE. The CDR3 contains 14 residues. Trimming removed 0 bases from V and 6 bases from J, with 12 bases in between. DNA for the CDR3: TGTGCCAGCAGCTTGGGGACCGGGAGCGCTGAAGCTTTCTTT. Translation gives CASSLGTGSAEAFF. The whole variable domain, remainder taken from reference TRBV5-8 and TRBJ1-1, is EAGVTQSPTHLIKTRGQQATLRCSPISGHTSVYWYQQALGLGLQFLLWYDEGEERNRGNFPPRFSGRQFPNYSSELNVNALELEDSALYLCASSLGTGSAEAFFGQGTRLTVV.

This chain joins TRBV9 and TRBJ2-1; weak D call: TRBD1 (6 bases). The CDR3 is 13 amino acids. Trimming removed 3 bases at V and 12 bases at J, with 16 bases between. Germline assignment: CDR1 SGDLS and CDR2 YYNGEE. In nucleotides, the CDR3 is TGTGCCAGCAGCGGCATGGGGGCAGTTCGGCAGTTCTTC. Amino acids: CASSGMGAVRQFF.

This sequence joins TRBV6-5 and TRBJ2-7, with D possibly being TRBD2 (6 bases). CDR1 is MNHEY and CDR2 is SVGAGI in the germline V gene. Trimming removed 8 bases at V and 3 bases at J, with 14 bases between. This CDR3 spans 13 amino acids. CDR3 bases: TGTGCCAGCCGAAGGACTATCTACTACGAGCAGTACTTC. Encoded protein: CASRRTIYYEQYF.

The chain uses TRBV9 and TRBJ2-3, with a weak D call TRBD2 (6 bases). The germline V gene has CDR1 SGDLS and CDR2 YYNGEE. The V and J ends lost 2 bases and 2 bases respectively, with 9 bases between them. The CDR3 totals 14 residues. This CDR3 is CASSVGGDTDTQYF. The CDR3 DNA follows: TGTGCCAGCAGCGTCGGCGGGGACACAGATACGCAGTATTTT.

The J gene is TRBJ1-3, the V gene TRBV6-6, with 9 bases lining up with TRBD1. The CDR3 length is 14 residues. CDR1 MNHNY and CDR2 SVGAGI come from the germline V gene (reference sequence). Trimming removed 6 bases from V and 4 bases from J; junction bases left unmatched: 4. As DNA, the CDR3 is TGTGCCAGCAGGCCCGGGACAGGGGGAAACACCATATATTTT. This gives the protein CASRPGTGGNTIYF.

The chain carries TRBV5-1 and TRBJ2-1, with TRBD1 identical over 8 bases. The junction had 5 bases not matched to a gene; V was cut back by 3 bases and J by 6 bases. This CDR3 has 14 residues. Germline CDR1 is SGHRS and CDR2 is YFSETQ. The CDR3 nucleotides read TGCGCCAGCAGCTCCTGGACAGGGTCCAATGAGCAGTTCTTC. Amino acid sequence: CASSSWTGSNEQFF.

The chain joins TRBV19 to TRBJ2-7; 12 bases line up with TRBD2. Trimming cost V 4 bases and J 5 bases; bases outside gene matches: 3. There are 14 residues in the CDR3. The germline gives CDR1 LNHDA, CDR2 SQIVND (reference sequence). The CDR3 region has the DNA TGTGCCAGTAGTACCCGACTAGCGGGAGACGAGCAGTACTTC. Protein: CASSTRLAGDEQYF.

V is TRBV5-1 and J is TRBJ2-3; 9 bases line up with TRBD2. Germline assignment: CDR1 SGHRS and CDR2 YFSETQ. This CDR3 is 15 amino acids long. J was trimmed by 2 bases and V by 2 bases; bases with no gene match: 3. CDR3 sequence: CASSFSGSPTDTQYF. For the CDR3, the DNA is TGCGCCAGCAGCTTTAGCGGGAGTCCCACAGATACGCAGTATTTT.

The J gene is TRBJ2-7, the V gene TRBV7-9; 9 positions match TRBD1. CDR1 and CDR2 from the germline V gene are SEHNR and FQNEAQ (reference sequence). CDR3 length: 15 amino acids. V gave up 8 bases and J gave up 4 bases; unmatched junction bases: 12. Here the CDR3 reads CASCPVGQGLYEQYF. The CDR3 nucleotides are TGTGCCAGCTGCCCTGTTGGACAGGGGTTGTACGAGCAGTACTTC.

The rearrangement links TRBV12-5 to TRBJ2-1, with D tentatively TRBD1 (6 bases). This CDR3 has 12 residues. The V end was cut by 9 bases, the J end by 7 bases, with 13 bases between. The germline CDR1 and CDR2 sequences are LGHNT and FRNRAP. CDR3 protein: CASLTRGNEQFF. CDR3 sequence (DNA): TGTGCTAGCCTAACTAGGGGGAATGAGCAGTTCTTC.

CDR3 in amino acids: CASGPGTLTDTQYF. Here the CDR3 DNA reads TGTGCTAGTGGTCCGGGGACTTTGACAGATACGCAGTATTTT. The chain joins TRBV12-5 to TRBJ2-3, with D possibly matching TRBD2 (6 bases). The CDR3 is 14 amino acids. V was cut by 5 bases and J by 3 bases, with 12 bases left in between. Germline CDR1 is LGHNT and CDR2 is FRNRAP.

The CDR3 loop is CASSQGAGINYGYTF. The CDR3 nucleotides are TGTGCCAGCAGCCAAGGCGCGGGAATTAACTATGGCTACACCTTC. This chain connects TRBV4-2 to TRBJ1-2; no clear D gene. The V end was cut by 1 base, the J end by 1 base, with 10 bases between. Looked up from germline, CDR1 is LGHNA and CDR2 is YNFKEQ. The CDR3 length is 15 residues.

The DNA of the CDR3 is TGCGCCAGCAGTTGGCAGGGGGAAAACATTCAGTACTTC. It is translated as CASSWQGENIQYF. The chain combines TRBV5-1 with TRBJ2-4; TRBD1 agrees at 7 bases. CDR1 is SGHRS and CDR2 is YFSETQ in the germline V gene. This CDR3 is built from 13 residues. V lost 5 bases, J lost 5 bases, and 4 bases stayed unmatched.